Presented here are 2 T cell receptor beta chains from one specimen sequenced in a study of shared clonotypes between healthy human individuals. Method: immunoSEQ multiplex PCR; TCRdb's copy keeps in-frame clones and lacks some. Among around 2.5 million clones, 90% to 95% were seen once, and the ten largest hold around 0.4%. Specimen: naive CD4+ T cells from PBMCs. The subset is: CD45RA+ positively selected. Source of these receptors: a man in his late teens or twenties in good health. Some clones in this sample may be carry-over from other donors' samples.

This clone was seen once. V and J are TRBV6-1 and TRBJ2-7; unclear D gene. Germline V CDR1 and CDR2: MNHNS, SASEGT. Trimming removed 2 bases at V and 0 bases at J, with 8 bases between. The CDR3 loop spans 14 amino acids. CDR3 residues: CASSERGSSYEQYF. CDR3 coding DNA: TGTGCCAGCAGTGAAAGAGGCAGCTCCTACGAGCAGTACTTC.

The chain uses TRBV28 and TRBJ2-7; 10 bases match TRBD2. Germline CDR1 reads MDHEN; CDR2 reads SYDVKM. J gave up 4 bases and V 6 bases, and 12 bases lay outside the gene matches. The CDR3 extends over 16 amino acids. Written as DNA, the CDR3 is TGTGCCAGCAGCCACATGGCTAGCGGGAGTTGGTACGAGCAGTACTTC. It is translated as CASSHMASGSWYEQYF.